The present entry profiles one T cell receptor beta chain with its context. Its antigen is not identified. The data stem from a study of T cell responses to AZD1222 COVID-19 vaccine. Study results and caveats: Spike-specific TCR breadth and depth were elevated following two AZD1222 doses. Close to half of all spike-specific TCRs reportedly target regions of the variants that are unmutated. Among those given AZD1222, only six were seropositive at baseline. White British donors predominated, females outnumbered males, and clonal diversity was possibly underestimated.

Only in-frame clones appear in the TCRdb table, and some are missing; sequencing was by immunoSEQ multiplex PCR. The data show roughly 70,000 clones, with approximately 90% seen just once and approximately 4.8% held by the top ten. J gave up 3 bases and V 2 bases, and 14 bases lay outside the gene matches. The CDR3 length is 20 residues. CDR1 and CDR2 (germline): SGHNT, YYREEE (reference sequence). This clonotype was obtained from an adult who received the MenACWY meningococcal vaccine as a control. This rearrangement joins TRBV5-4 to TRBJ2-6, with 10 bases aligning to TRBD1. The starting material was peripheral blood, obtained 28 days after the second dose of the MenACWY control vaccine. Here the CDR3 reads CASSLSRDRGSLGGANVLTF. As DNA, the CDR3 is TGTGCCAGCAGCTTAAGCCGGGACAGGGGCTCCCTAGGTGGGGCCAACGTCCTGACTTTC.